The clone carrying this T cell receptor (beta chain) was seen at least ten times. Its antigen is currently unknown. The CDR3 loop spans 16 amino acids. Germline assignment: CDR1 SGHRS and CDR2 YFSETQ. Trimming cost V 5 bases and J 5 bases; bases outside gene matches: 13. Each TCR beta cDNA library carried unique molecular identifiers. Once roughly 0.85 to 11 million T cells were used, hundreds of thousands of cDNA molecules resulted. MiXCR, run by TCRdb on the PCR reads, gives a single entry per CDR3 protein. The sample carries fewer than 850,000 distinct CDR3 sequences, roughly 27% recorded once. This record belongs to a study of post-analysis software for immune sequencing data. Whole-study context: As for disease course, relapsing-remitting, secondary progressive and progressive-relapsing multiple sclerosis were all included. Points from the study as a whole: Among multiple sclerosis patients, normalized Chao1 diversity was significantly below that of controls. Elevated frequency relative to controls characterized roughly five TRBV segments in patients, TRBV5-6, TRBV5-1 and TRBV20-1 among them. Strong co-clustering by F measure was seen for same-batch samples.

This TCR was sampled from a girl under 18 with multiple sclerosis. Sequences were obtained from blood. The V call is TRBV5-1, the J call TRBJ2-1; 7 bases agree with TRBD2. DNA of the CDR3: TGCGCCAGCAGGGAGATTAGCGGGCGGCTGGACAATGAGCAGTTCTTC. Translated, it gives CASREISGRLDNEQFF.